The 32 T cell receptor beta chains below were found in one sample sequenced in a study of T-cell reconstitution after alpha-beta-depleted transplantation in children. Unique molecular identifiers were used in preparing the TCRbeta library. MiXCR, run by TCRdb on the PCR reads, gives a single entry per CDR3 protein. The sample lists nearly 550,000 distinct CDR3 sequences, approximately 20% occurring once. Sample: PBMCs from the stem cell graft donor, taken from the stem cell graft. The receptors were gathered from a human donor who donated a stem cell graft to a child with acute lymphoblastic leukemia.

This clonotype was observed a few times. CDR3 nucleotide sequence: TGTGCCAGCAGCTTGACGCAGGGGCTCAGCTCCTACGAGCAGTACTTC. Its translation is CASSLTQGLSSYEQYF. This chain joins TRBV5-6 and TRBJ2-7; tentative D call: TRBD1 (6 bases). Germline V gene lookup returns CDR1 SGHDT and CDR2 YYEEEE. This CDR3 comprises 16 residues. V was trimmed by 1 base and J by 0 bases, leaving 14 bases between them.

CDR3 in DNA: TGCGCCAGCAGACCGGCCATGTCAAATTCACCCCTCCACTTT. Its translation: CASRPAMSNSPLHF. V usage is TRBV5-1 and J usage is TRBJ1-6; no clear D. The CDR3 sequence is 14 residues long. Deletions cut 5 bases from V and 7 bases from J, with 13 bases between. In germline, CDR1 is SGHRS, CDR2 YFSETQ. Full variable domain (missing parts from reference TRBV5-1 and TRBJ1-6): KAGVTQTPRYLIKTRGQQVTLSCSPISGHRSVSWYQQTPGQGLQFLFEYFSETQRNKGNFPGRFSGRQFSNSRSEMNVSTLELGDSALYLCASRPAMSNSPLHFGNGTRLTVT.

CDR3 protein: CASSPLFGFLTDTQYF. CDR3 DNA: TGTGCCAGCAGCCCCCTATTCGGGTTCCTTACAGATACGCAGTATTTT. V usage is TRBV7-9 and J usage is TRBJ2-3, with no clear D. CDR1 and CDR2 (germline): SEHNR, FQNEAQ (reference sequence). V was pared by 5 bases and J by 3 bases, with 18 bases between. The CDR3 sequence is 16 residues long.

This clonotype was observed a few times. V is TRBV10-3 and J is TRBJ1-6, with D possibly being TRBD1 (6 bases). The V gene's germline CDR1 is ENHRY and CDR2 SYGVKD. The CDR3 totals 16 residues. V lost 2 bases to trimming and J lost 0 bases, with 8 bases between them. CDR3 sequence: CAISEGTHSYNSPLHF. As DNA, the CDR3 is TGTGCCATCAGTGAGGGGACACACTCCTATAATTCACCCCTCCACTTT.

This clonotype was seen only a few times. The V call is TRBV12-3 or TRBV12-4, the J call TRBJ1-5; D may be TRBD1 (6 bases). The CDR3 consists of 14 residues. With 6 bases removed from V and 3 bases from J, the gap between germline ends came to 12 bases. The DNA of the CDR3 is TGTGCCAGCAGCCCGGGACAACCCAATCAGCCCCAGCATTTT. It is translated as CASSPGQPNQPQHF.

The V and J genes are TRBV5-1 and TRBJ2-3; D not resolved. The CDR3 sequence is 15 residues long. The germline CDR1 and CDR2 sequences are SGHRS and YFSETQ. Trimming removed 1 base from V and 2 bases from J, with 11 bases in between. The CDR3 is CASSLRQALTDTQYF. The CDR3 DNA sequence: TGCGCCAGCAGCTTGAGGCAGGCTCTCACAGATACGCAGTATTTT. The full variable domain, with the rest looked up from reference TRBV5-1 and TRBJ2-3, is KAGVTQTPRYLIKTRGQQVTLSCSPISGHRSVSWYQQTPGQGLQFLFEYFSETQRNKGNFPGRFSGRQFSNSRSEMNVSTLELGDSALYLCASSLRQALTDTQYFGPGTRLTVL.

The chain recombines TRBV5-1 with TRBJ2-1; D is unclear. The CDR3 runs to 13 residues. Germline assignment: CDR1 SGHRS and CDR2 YFSETQ. With 4 bases removed from V and 6 bases from J, the gap between germline ends came to 11 bases. The CDR3 DNA reads TGCGCCAGCAGCCTTGATGGGGTCAATGAGCAGTTCTTC. It yields the protein CASSLDGVNEQFF.

This clonotype has only one observation. The rearrangement joins TRBV11-3 to TRBJ2-1; tentatively, D is TRBD2 (6 bases). The CDR3 contains 14 residues. Trimming took 1 base from V and 9 from J, leaving 13 bases between them. Germline-derived CDR1 and CDR2 are SGHNT and YENEEA. The CDR3 loop is CASSLAGDAGEQFF. Here the CDR3 DNA reads TGTGCCAGCAGCTTAGCGGGAGACGCTGGTGAGCAGTTCTTC. Together with reference TRBV11-3 and TRBJ2-1, the CDR3 gives the full variable domain: EAGVVQSPRYKIIEKKQPVAFWCNPISGHNTLYWYLQNLGQGPELLIRYENEEAVDDSQLPKDRFSAERLKGVDSTLKIQPAELGDSAVYLCASSLAGDAGEQFFGPGTRLTVL.

The sample holds a few counts of this clonotype. The chain combines TRBV7-3 with TRBJ2-1; D gene uncertain. This CDR3 has 15 residues. V shed 1 base and J shed 4 bases, with 11 bases lying between them. The germline V gene encodes CDR1 SGHTA and CDR2 FQGTGA. The CDR3 coding sequence is TGTGCCAGCAGCTTAAAGTTAGCAGGATACAATGAGCAGTTCTTC. Its translation: CASSLKLAGYNEQFF.

The chain carries TRBV20-1 and TRBJ2-1, with 12 bases matching TRBD2. CDR1 DFQATT and CDR2 SNEGSKA come from the germline V gene (reference sequence). The CDR3 totals 14 residues. With V trimmed by 6 bases and J by 4 bases, 4 bases remained unmatched. The CDR3 spells CSAKGLAGYNEQFF. As DNA, the CDR3 is TGCAGTGCCAAGGGACTAGCGGGTTACAATGAGCAGTTCTTC.

The V gene is TRBV20-1, the J gene TRBJ2-7; D call uncertain. This CDR3 comprises 12 residues. Trimming removed 5 bases from V and 1 base from J, with 9 bases in between. Germline V gene lookup returns CDR1 DFQATT and CDR2 SNEGSKA (reference sequence). This CDR3 is CSAPVGSYEQYF. The CDR3 coding sequence is TGCAGTGCTCCAGTCGGATCCTACGAGCAGTACTTC.

In this sample, this clonotype turned up a few times. This chain joins TRBV6-5 and TRBJ2-5; tentative D call: TRBD1 (5 bases). Germline V gene data show CDR1 as MNHEY and CDR2 as SVGAGI. V lost 7 bases and J lost 5, with 8 bases in between. There are 11 residues in the CDR3. CDR3 bases: TGTGCCAGCAAGGGGCGGGAGACCCAGTACTTC. Translation gives CASKGRETQYF.

The chain carries TRBV21-1 and TRBJ2-3; the table's D call, TRBD2, was not checked against the DNA. TRBV21-1 is a recognized pseudogene. The CDR3 is 18 residues long. The CDR3 DNA follows: TGTGCCAGCCGCGGTTGGACTGGACTAGCGGAAACCACAGATATGCAGTATTTT. Amino acid sequence: CASRGWTGLAETTDMQYF.

Remarks on this clonotype: A much larger clonotype is one base distant, so this may be a read error. The chain links TRBV7-8 to TRBJ2-1, with 8 positions matching TRBD1. Looked up from germline, CDR1 is SGHVS and CDR2 is FQNEAQ. The CDR3 contains 16 residues. The junction had 8 bases not matched to a gene; V was cut back by 5 bases and J by 2 bases. CDR3 sequence (DNA): TGTGCCAGCAGCGCCCGGACAGGGTGTGCCTACAATGAGCAGTTCTTC. Amino acid sequence: CASSARTGCAYNEQFF. Drawing the rest from reference TRBV7-8 and TRBJ2-1, the complete variable domain is GAGVSQSPRYKVAKRGQDVALRCDPISGHVSLFWYQQALGQGPEFLTYFQNEAQLDKSGLPSDRFFAERPEGSVSTLKIQRTQQEDSAVYLCASSARTGCAYNEQFFGPGTRLTVL.

The CDR3 DNA follows: TGTGCCAGTAGTCCGCACCTATGGACAGGGGGCACTGAAGCTTTCTTT. Translation: CASSPHLWTGGTEAFF. The chain has TRBV19 and TRBJ1-1, with 10 positions matching TRBD1. The trim removed 5 bases at V and 4 bases at J, leaving 10 bases unmatched. The CDR3 runs to 16 residues. Germline V gene lookup returns CDR1 LNHDA and CDR2 SQIVND (reference sequence). The variable domain in full, with the rest retrieved from reference TRBV19 and TRBJ1-1, is DGGITQSPKYLFRKEGQNVTLSCEQNLNHDAMYWYRQDPGQGLRLIYYSQIVNDFQKGDIAEGYSVSREKKESFPLTVTSAQKNPTAFYLCASSPHLWTGGTEAFFGQGTRLTVV.

The chain joins TRBV27 to TRBJ2-3, with 11 positions matching TRBD2. The CDR3 has 16 residues. CDR1 MNHEY and CDR2 SMNVEV come from the germline V gene (reference sequence). The trim removed 5 bases at V and 2 bases at J, leaving 6 bases unmatched. This CDR3 is CASSPRLAGPTDTQYF. The DNA of the CDR3 is TGTGCCAGCAGTCCCCGACTAGCGGGACCCACAGATACGCAGTATTTT.

This sequence joins TRBV7-9 and TRBJ1-2, with D uncertain. The CDR3 covers 13 residues. Trimming removed 4 bases from V and 2 bases from J, with 8 bases in between. The germline gives CDR1 SEHNR, CDR2 FQNEAQ (reference sequence). CDR3 residues: CASSSIWNYGYTF. The CDR3 DNA is TGTGCCAGCAGCTCTATCTGGAACTATGGCTACACCTTC.

This clonotype was recorded at least ten times. The rearrangement joins TRBV27 to TRBJ2-3, with D hard to call. This CDR3 spans 13 amino acids. The V end was cut by 5 bases, the J end by 0 bases, with 6 bases between. Looked up from germline, CDR1 is MNHEY and CDR2 is SMNVEV (reference sequence). CDR3 in amino acids: CASSHLSTDTQYF. For the CDR3, the DNA is TGTGCCAGCAGTCACCTTAGCACAGATACGCAGTATTTT.

This clonotype has a handful of counts. Germline is not matched at one junction end, which may reflect a read error. The CDR3 coding sequence is TGTGCCAGCGGCTTGAGGGAGGGGAATGAGCAGTTCTTC. Encoded protein: CASGLREGNEQFF. The genes are TRBV5-4 and TRBJ2-1; 7 bases match TRBD2. The CDR3 has 13 amino acids. Germline V gives CDR1 SGHNT, CDR2 YYREEE (reference sequence).

The genes are TRBV5-5 and TRBJ2-3, with 9 bases identical to TRBD1. Germline loops: CDR1 SGHKS, CDR2 YYEKEE (reference sequence). The V gene end was trimmed by 0 bases and the J gene end by 4 bases; junction bases not matched to a gene: 6. The CDR3 is made up of 16 amino acids. CDR3: CASSLVGTGSADTQYF. CDR3 in DNA: TGTGCCAGCAGCTTGGTGGGGACAGGGAGCGCAGATACGCAGTATTTT.

This clonotype has just a few counts. This clone may be a read error of a much larger clone one base away. The CDR3 region is CASSQITDTQYF. The CDR3 DNA follows: TGTGCCAGCAGCCAGATCACAGATACGCAGTATTTT. This chain uses TRBV6-6 with TRBJ2-3, with D uncertain. V was pared by 6 bases and J by 2 bases, with 6 bases between. Germline V CDR1 and CDR2: MNHNY, SVGAGI (reference sequence). The CDR3 sequence is 12 residues long.

In its sample, this clonotype was seen a few times. This chain's CDR3 is CASSRRTGNEQYF. The CDR3 bases are TGCGCCAGCAGCCGCCGGACAGGGAACGAGCAGTACTTC. V is TRBV4-1 and J is TRBJ2-7; TRBD1 matches 8 bases. CDR1 is MGHRA, CDR2 YSYEKL, per germline. The CDR3 is 13 residues long. J was trimmed by 5 bases and V by 4 bases; bases with no gene match: 4.

In its sample, this clonotype was seen a few times. This chain links TRBV11-2 with TRBJ2-1; 10 bases match TRBD2. Germline trimming cut 6 bases from V and 3 bases from J; bases unmatched to any gene: 5. The length of the CDR3 is 15 residues. Germline CDR1 SGHAT, CDR2 FQNNGV. DNA for the CDR3: TGTGCCAGCAGGCCCGGACTAGCGGACTACAATGAGCAGTTCTTC. Its translation is CASRPGLADYNEQFF.

The J gene is TRBJ2-7, the V gene TRBV9; D is unclear. Germline lookup yields CDR1 SGDLS and CDR2 YYNGEE. Trimming removed 2 bases from V and 0 bases from J, with 9 bases in between. This CDR3 is built from 14 residues. The CDR3, as DNA: TGTGCCAGCAGCGTCACAAGGACCTCCTACGAGCAGTACTTC. Its protein is CASSVTRTSYEQYF.

This chain connects TRBV7-2 to TRBJ1-2; maybe TRBD1 (5 bases). Germline V gene data show CDR1 as SGHTA and CDR2 as FQGNSA. V gave up 0 bases and J gave up 7 bases, with 15 bases separating them. The CDR3 runs to 15 residues. This chain's CDR3 is CASSLASGPTIGYTF. The CDR3 coding sequence is TGTGCCAGCAGCTTAGCGTCAGGGCCTACTATTGGCTACACCTTC.

This chain links TRBV4-1 with TRBJ1-2; D gene unclear. V was shortened by 3 bases and J by 8 bases, with 16 bases between the two germline ends. The CDR3 runs 14 residues. Germline CDR1 is MGHRA and CDR2 is YSYEKL. The CDR3 here is CASSQSDSALGYTF. CDR3 bases: TGCGCCAGCAGCCAGAGTGACTCGGCGCTAGGCTACACCTTC.

On this clonotype: Being one base from a much bigger clone, this may be a read error. The rearrangement uses TRBV20-1 and TRBJ2-1, with D unresolved. The CDR3 is made up of 13 amino acids. Germline loops: CDR1 DFQATT, CDR2 SNEGSKA (reference sequence). CDR3 in amino acids: CCVYRSFGNEQFF. CDR3 DNA sequence: TGCTGTGTGTACCGCAGTTTTGGTAATGAGCAGTTCTTC.

J is TRBJ2-5 and V is TRBV7-7, with D tentatively TRBD1 or TRBD2 (5 bases each). This CDR3 is 15 amino acids long. CDR1 SSHAT and CDR2 FNYEAQ come from the germline V gene (reference sequence). Trimming cost V 8 bases and J 2 bases, with 18 bases left between them. Here the CDR3 reads CASGAGAGWQETQYF. CDR3 nucleotide sequence: TGTGCCAGCGGAGCCGGGGCAGGGTGGCAAGAGACCCAGTACTTC.

The chain has TRBV18 and TRBJ2-7; D might be TRBD1 (5 bases). The CDR3 consists of 22 residues. CDR1 KGHSH and CDR2 LQKENI come from the germline V gene. The ends were cut back, 2 bases at V and 3 bases at J, with 35 bases in the middle. CDR3 sequence reads: CASSPGVARVGPTALSLYEQYF. The CDR3 DNA reads as TGTGCCAGCTCACCAGGGGTCGCCAGGGTAGGGCCTACCGCCTTATCCCTCTACGAGCAGTACTTC.

The chain recombines TRBV7-8 with TRBJ1-1, with 7 bases matching TRBD1. The CDR3 extends over 15 amino acids. V lost 4 bases and J lost 3; bases outside the gene matches: 8. CDR1 SGHVS and CDR2 FQNEAQ come from the germline V gene. CDR3 in amino acids: CASSSTGTVDTEAFF. The CDR3, as DNA: TGTGCCAGCAGCTCAACCGGGACAGTCGACACTGAAGCTTTCTTT.

This chain uses TRBV15 with TRBJ2-7; the D is unclear. CDR3 length: 15 amino acids. Germline V gives CDR1 LNHNV, CDR2 YYDKDF (reference sequence). V was clipped by 1 base and J by 7 bases, with 17 bases between them. The CDR3 loop reads CATSRGDGSLGEQYF. Here the CDR3 DNA reads TGTGCCACCAGCAGAGGCGACGGGTCTTTAGGGGAGCAGTACTTC.

The chain is built from TRBV5-8 and TRBJ2-7; D remains unclear. This CDR3 contains 16 residues. Germline V gives CDR1 SGHTS, CDR2 YDEGEE. V lost 4 bases and J 0 bases, leaving 17 bases between the germline ends. Here the CDR3 DNA reads TGTGCCAGCAGCCCACCCTTAGGTTTGAGCTCCTACGAGCAGTACTTC. Its protein product is CASSPPLGLSSYEQYF.